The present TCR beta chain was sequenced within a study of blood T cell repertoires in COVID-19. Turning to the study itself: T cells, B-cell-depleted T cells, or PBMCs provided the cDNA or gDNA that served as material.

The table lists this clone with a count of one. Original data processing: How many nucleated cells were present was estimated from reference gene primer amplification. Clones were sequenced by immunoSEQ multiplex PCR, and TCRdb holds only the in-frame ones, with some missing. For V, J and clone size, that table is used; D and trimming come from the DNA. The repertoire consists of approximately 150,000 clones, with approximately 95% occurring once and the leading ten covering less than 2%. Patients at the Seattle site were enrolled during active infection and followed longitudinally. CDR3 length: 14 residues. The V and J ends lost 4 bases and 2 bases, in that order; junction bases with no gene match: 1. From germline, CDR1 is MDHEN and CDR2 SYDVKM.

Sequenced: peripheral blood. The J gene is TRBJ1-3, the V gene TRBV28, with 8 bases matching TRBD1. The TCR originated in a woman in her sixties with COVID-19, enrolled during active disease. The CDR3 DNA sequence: TGTGCCAGCAGTTACAGGGGGGCTGGAAACACCATATATTTT. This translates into CASSYRGAGNTIYF.